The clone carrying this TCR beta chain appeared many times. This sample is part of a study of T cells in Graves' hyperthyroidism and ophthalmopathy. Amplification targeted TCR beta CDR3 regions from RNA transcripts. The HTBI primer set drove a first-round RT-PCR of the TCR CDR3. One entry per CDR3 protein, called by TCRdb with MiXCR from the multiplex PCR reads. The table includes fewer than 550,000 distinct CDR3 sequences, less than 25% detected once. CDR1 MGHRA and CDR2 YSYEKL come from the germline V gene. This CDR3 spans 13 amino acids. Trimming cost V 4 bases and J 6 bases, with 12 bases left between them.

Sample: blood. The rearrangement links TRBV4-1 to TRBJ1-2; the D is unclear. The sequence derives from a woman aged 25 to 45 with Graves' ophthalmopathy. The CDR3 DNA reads TGCGCCAGCAGCCCCCGAATGCCTGATGGCTACACCTTC. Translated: CASSPRMPDGYTF.